These T cell receptor beta chains were read from a single sample in a study of identifying expanded T cells in peripheral blood. Assay: immunoSEQ multiplex PCR; the TCRdb copy retains only in-frame clones and omits some. There are some 95,000 clones in the sample; approximately 84% occur only once, and roughly 5.9% lies in the top ten. Input material: blood. These receptors were obtained from a person aged 18-69 years in good health. CDR3s include the opening cysteine and the closing phenylalanine or tryptophan. Fields, in order: D gene, J gene, clone size, V gene, CDR3 protein, CDR3 DNA. D genes are given only for firm matches. The size of a clone is reported for some rows only, either as once, few or many, or as a class for expanded clones.

d_call: TRBD1
j_call: TRBJ1-4
clone_size: .
v_call: TRBV2
cdr3_aa: CASIDMTGTNEKLFF
cdr3_nt: TGTGCCAGCATTGATATGACAGGGACTAATGAAAAACTGTTTTTT

d_call: TRBD1
j_call: TRBJ1-5
clone_size: .
v_call: TRBV10-3
cdr3_aa: CAISLTGAQPQHF
cdr3_nt: TGTGCCATCAGTTTGACAGGGGCCCAGCCCCAGCATTTT

d_call: .
j_call: TRBJ1-1
clone_size: few
v_call: TRBV7-2
cdr3_aa: CASSRRGLVNTEAFF
cdr3_nt: TGTGCCAGCAGCAGGAGGGGTCTAGTGAACACTGAAGCTTTCTTT

d_call: .
j_call: TRBJ2-7
clone_size: .
v_call: TRBV18
cdr3_aa: CASSASDPYEQYF
cdr3_nt: TGTGCCAGCTCAGCCTCGGACCCCTACGAGCAGTACTTC

d_call: .
j_call: TRBJ2-3
clone_size: .
v_call: TRBV7-3
cdr3_aa: CASSSRGAGTDTQYF
cdr3_nt: TGTGCCAGCAGCTCCCGGGGGGCGGGCACAGATACGCAGTATTTT

d_call: .
j_call: TRBJ1-1
clone_size: .
v_call: TRBV7-6
cdr3_aa: CASSLELGLEDTEAFF
cdr3_nt: TGTGCCAGCAGCTTAGAGCTGGGACTAGAGGACACTGAAGCTTTCTTT

d_call: .
j_call: TRBJ1-5
clone_size: .
v_call: TRBV30
cdr3_aa: CAWSYKGGQPQHF
cdr3_nt: TGTGCCTGGAGTTATAAAGGGGGACAGCCCCAGCATTTT

d_call: .
j_call: TRBJ1-2
clone_size: .
v_call: TRBV10-3
cdr3_aa: CASQTGLGYGYTF
cdr3_nt: TGTGCCTCGCAGACAGGTTTGGGTTATGGCTACACCTTC

d_call: .
j_call: TRBJ1-5
clone_size: .
v_call: TRBV6-1
cdr3_aa: CASSEAPRGGQPQHF
cdr3_nt: TGTGCCAGCAGTGAAGCCCCCAGGGGCGGTCAGCCCCAGCATTTT

d_call: .
j_call: TRBJ1-2
clone_size: .
v_call: TRBV6-5
cdr3_aa: CASTAQGNGYTF
cdr3_nt: TGTGCCAGCACCGCGCAGGGTAATGGCTACACCTTC

d_call: .
j_call: TRBJ1-2
clone_size: .
v_call: TRBV19
cdr3_aa: CAMSHPRWGYTF
cdr3_nt: TGTGCCATGAGTCATCCCCGCTGGGGCTACACCTTC

d_call: TRBD1
j_call: TRBJ2-7
clone_size: .
v_call: TRBV5-1
cdr3_aa: CASSPSRTGGYEQYF
cdr3_nt: TGCGCCAGCAGCCCCTCCAGGACAGGGGGCTACGAGCAGTACTTC

d_call: .
j_call: TRBJ1-2
clone_size: .
v_call: TRBV30
cdr3_aa: CAWNPSIYGGYTF
cdr3_nt: TGTGCCTGGAACCCAAGTATCTATGGGGGCTACACCTTC

d_call: .
j_call: TRBJ2-7
clone_size: .
v_call: TRBV27
cdr3_aa: CASSLTGSYEQYF
cdr3_nt: TGTGCCAGCAGCTTGACAGGCTCCTACGAGCAGTACTTC

d_call: .
j_call: TRBJ1-1
clone_size: .
v_call: TRBV6-5
cdr3_aa: CASSYEGRGNTEAFF
cdr3_nt: TGTGCCAGCAGTTACGAAGGCAGGGGGAACACTGAAGCTTTCTTT

d_call: .
j_call: TRBJ2-3
clone_size: .
v_call: TRBV6-5
cdr3_aa: CASSYSGTDTQYF
cdr3_nt: TGTGCCAGCAGTTACTCGGGGACAGATACGCAGTATTTT

d_call: TRBD1
j_call: TRBJ2-7
clone_size: once
v_call: TRBV29-1
cdr3_aa: CSARRDSRGGEQYF
cdr3_nt: TGCAGCGCACGCCGGGACAGTCGTGGGGGCGAGCAGTACTTC

d_call: TRBD2
j_call: TRBJ2-6
clone_size: .
v_call: TRBV2
cdr3_aa: CASSEASLAGVPSGGANVLTF
cdr3_nt: TGTGCCAGCAGTGAAGCCTCACTAGCGGGGGTCCCCTCCGGAGGGGCCAACGTCCTGACTTTC

d_call: .
j_call: TRBJ2-7
clone_size: .
v_call: TRBV7-9
cdr3_aa: CASSYHDRLYEQYF
cdr3_nt: TGTGCCAGCAGCTACCACGACAGGCTCTACGAGCAGTACTTC

d_call: .
j_call: TRBJ2-1
clone_size: .
v_call: TRBV4-3
cdr3_aa: CASSHGRAREQFF
cdr3_nt: TGCGCCAGCAGCCATGGCAGGGCGAGGGAGCAGTTCTTC

d_call: .
j_call: TRBJ2-7
clone_size: .
v_call: TRBV5-1
cdr3_aa: CASRSPFGYEQYF
cdr3_nt: TGCGCCAGCAGGAGTCCTTTCGGGTACGAGCAGTACTTC

d_call: .
j_call: TRBJ1-2
clone_size: .
v_call: TRBV7-2
cdr3_aa: CASSLPANYGYTF
cdr3_nt: TGTGCCAGCAGCCTGCCGGCTAACTATGGCTACACCTTC

d_call: TRBD1
j_call: TRBJ2-2
clone_size: .
v_call: TRBV14
cdr3_aa: CASSRVPPGQTFGELFF
cdr3_nt: TGTGCCAGCAGCCGGGTTCCCCCGGGACAGACCTTCGGGGAGCTGTTTTTT

d_call: .
j_call: TRBJ1-1
clone_size: .
v_call: TRBV5-1
cdr3_aa: CASSLAVNTEAFF
cdr3_nt: TGCGCCAGCAGCTTGGCAGTGAACACTGAAGCTTTCTTT

d_call: .
j_call: TRBJ1-2
clone_size: .
v_call: TRBV27
cdr3_aa: CASSLNGALGGGYTF
cdr3_nt: TGTGCCAGCAGTTTAAACGGGGCCCTCGGGGGTGGCTACACCTTC

d_call: .
j_call: TRBJ1-4
clone_size: .
v_call: TRBV7-2
cdr3_aa: CASSSGQSNEKLFF
cdr3_nt: TGTGCCAGCAGCTCTGGACAGTCTAATGAAAAACTGTTTTTT

d_call: .
j_call: TRBJ1-2
clone_size: .
v_call: TRBV18
cdr3_aa: CASSPNGAIGWNTF
cdr3_nt: TGTGCCAGCTCACCTAACGGGGCCATAGGCTGGAACACCTTC

d_call: .
j_call: TRBJ1-1
clone_size: .
v_call: TRBV4-3
cdr3_aa: CASSLRQENTEAFF
cdr3_nt: TGCGCCAGCAGCCTCCGACAGGAGAACACTGAAGCTTTCTTT

d_call: TRBD1
j_call: TRBJ2-5
clone_size: .
v_call: TRBV5-8
cdr3_aa: CASSRDRQGRRTETQYF
cdr3_nt: TGTGCCAGCAGCAGGGATCGACAGGGAAGGAGGACGGAGACCCAGTACTTC

d_call: .
j_call: TRBJ1-2
clone_size: .
v_call: TRBV11-3
cdr3_aa: CASSLGGEHYGYTF
cdr3_nt: TGTGCCAGCAGCTTAGGTGGTGAGCACTATGGCTACACCTTC

d_call: .
j_call: TRBJ1-2
clone_size: .
v_call: TRBV7-3
cdr3_aa: CASSPKDSHSNYGYTF
cdr3_nt: TGTGCCAGCAGCCCCAAGGACAGCCACTCTAACTATGGCTACACCTTC

d_call: .
j_call: TRBJ2-1
clone_size: .
v_call: TRBV9
cdr3_aa: CASSLRPGSHNEQFF
cdr3_nt: TGTGCCAGCAGCTTAAGACCCGGGAGCCACAATGAGCAGTTCTTC

d_call: .
j_call: TRBJ2-3
clone_size: .
v_call: TRBV6-4
cdr3_aa: CASSDGVGTDTQYF
cdr3_nt: TGTGCCAGCAGTGACGGGGTTGGCACAGATACGCAGTATTTT

d_call: .
j_call: TRBJ1-2
clone_size: .
v_call: TRBV6-1
cdr3_aa: CASSGQDGYTF
cdr3_nt: TGTGCCAGCAGTGGACAGGATGGCTACACCTTC

d_call: TRBD1
j_call: TRBJ1-2
clone_size: .
v_call: TRBV5-8
cdr3_aa: CASSLDRPDRGRGYTF
cdr3_nt: TGTGCCAGCAGCTTGGACCGCCCCGACAGGGGCAGAGGCTACACCTTC

d_call: .
j_call: TRBJ1-1
clone_size: .
v_call: TRBV6-1
cdr3_aa: CASSEPTENTEAFF
cdr3_nt: TGTGCCAGCAGTGAACCGACAGAGAACACTGAAGCTTTCTTT

d_call: TRBD1
j_call: TRBJ1-3
clone_size: .
v_call: TRBV6-5
cdr3_aa: CASSYSRTGSHTIYF
cdr3_nt: TGTGCCAGCAGTTACTCTCGGACAGGGTCACACACCATATATTTT

d_call: .
j_call: TRBJ2-5
clone_size: .
v_call: TRBV11-3
cdr3_aa: CASSRSEQTQYF
cdr3_nt: TGTGCCAGCAGCCGGAGTGAGCAGACCCAGTACTTC

d_call: TRBD1
j_call: TRBJ2-3
clone_size: .
v_call: TRBV2
cdr3_aa: CADRTGPRRPDTQYF
cdr3_nt: TGTGCAGACCGGACAGGGCCCCGCCGACCGGATACGCAGTATTTT

d_call: .
j_call: TRBJ2-1
clone_size: .
v_call: TRBV5-1
cdr3_aa: CASSVVPQGSSYNEQFF
cdr3_nt: TGCGCCAGCAGCGTGGTGCCCCAGGGAAGCTCCTACAATGAGCAGTTCTTC

d_call: TRBD2
j_call: TRBJ2-2
clone_size: once
v_call: TRBV9
cdr3_aa: CASSAGLHPPGELFF
cdr3_nt: TGTGCCAGCAGCGCGGGACTACACCCTCCCGGGGAGCTGTTTTTT

d_call: .
j_call: TRBJ2-7
clone_size: .
v_call: TRBV11-3
cdr3_aa: CASSGLTSGTVYF
cdr3_nt: TGTGCCAGCAGCGGACTAACTTCCGGGACAGTGTACTTC

d_call: .
j_call: TRBJ1-5
clone_size: .
v_call: TRBV6-1
cdr3_aa: CASSSSLLSNQPQHF
cdr3_nt: TGTGCCAGCAGCTCTTCGCTATTAAGCAATCAGCCCCAGCATTTT

d_call: TRBD2
j_call: TRBJ2-3
clone_size: .
v_call: TRBV11-3
cdr3_aa: CASSSQSGGAGVDTQYF
cdr3_nt: TGTGCCAGCAGCTCCCAAAGCGGGGGGGCCGGAGTAGATACGCAGTATTTT

d_call: TRBD1
j_call: TRBJ2-3
clone_size: .
v_call: TRBV5-8
cdr3_aa: CASSLTGTGADTQYF
cdr3_nt: TGTGCCAGCAGCTTGACCGGGACAGGGGCAGATACGCAGTATTTT

d_call: TRBD1
j_call: TRBJ1-2
clone_size: .
v_call: TRBV9
cdr3_aa: CASSVGTGDYGYTF
cdr3_nt: TGTGCCAGCAGCGTGGGGACAGGAGACTATGGCTACACCTTC

d_call: TRBD1
j_call: TRBJ1-5
clone_size: .
v_call: TRBV18
cdr3_aa: CASSPGTQGALHF
cdr3_nt: TGTGCCAGCTCACCAGGTACGCAGGGGGCCCTGCATTTT

d_call: .
j_call: TRBJ2-1
clone_size: .
v_call: TRBV7-8
cdr3_aa: CASSPGPTYWQFF
cdr3_nt: TGTGCCAGCAGCCCTGGGCCGACATACTGGCAGTTCTTC

d_call: .
j_call: TRBJ1-6
clone_size: few
v_call: TRBV6-1
cdr3_aa: CASSEVETQGSPLHF
cdr3_nt: TGTGCCAGCAGTGAAGTCGAGACTCAGGGTTCACCCCTCCACTTT

d_call: .
j_call: TRBJ1-3
clone_size: .
v_call: TRBV7-2
cdr3_aa: CASSLVGSGNTIYF
cdr3_nt: TGTGCCAGCAGCTTAGTAGGTTCTGGAAACACCATATATTTT

d_call: .
j_call: TRBJ1-1
clone_size: .
v_call: TRBV30
cdr3_aa: CAWITLWTEAFF
cdr3_nt: TGTGCCTGGATTACGTTGTGGACTGAAGCTTTCTTT

d_call: TRBD1
j_call: TRBJ2-3
clone_size: .
v_call: TRBV7-2
cdr3_aa: CASSLGGTGFTDTQYF
cdr3_nt: TGTGCCAGCAGCTTAGGGGGGACAGGGTTCACAGATACGCAGTATTTT

d_call: .
j_call: TRBJ1-3
clone_size: .
v_call: TRBV10-2
cdr3_aa: CASSDGGRNTIYF
cdr3_nt: TGCGCCAGCAGTGACGGGGGCCGAAACACCATATATTTT

d_call: TRBD1
j_call: TRBJ1-5
clone_size: .
v_call: TRBV4-1
cdr3_aa: CASSQDPFQGAYIGQPQHF
cdr3_nt: TGCGCCAGCAGCCAGGACCCTTTTCAGGGGGCCTATATAGGTCAGCCCCAGCATTTT

d_call: .
j_call: TRBJ2-5
clone_size: .
v_call: TRBV5-3
cdr3_aa: CARSLRGAGWRTQYF
cdr3_nt: TGTGCCAGAAGCCTCCGAGGGGCAGGGTGGAGGACCCAGTACTTC

d_call: .
j_call: TRBJ1-6
clone_size: .
v_call: TRBV6-5
cdr3_aa: CASSYGGKSLHF
cdr3_nt: TGTGCCAGCAGTTACGGGGGGAAATCCCTCCACTTT

d_call: .
j_call: TRBJ1-4
clone_size: .
v_call: TRBV6-1
cdr3_aa: CASSESWTMGNEKLFF
cdr3_nt: TGTGCCAGCAGTGAGTCCTGGACAATGGGTAACGAAAAACTGTTTTTT